The rows below give T cell receptor beta chains drawn from one sample of a study of blood T cell repertoires in COVID-19. Measured with immunoSEQ multiplex PCR; TCRdb has only the in-frame clones, and not every one. The sample contains over 350,000 clones, around nine tenths of which appear only once. Sequenced material: PBMCs or T cells enriched from blood (not recorded which). Receptors originate from a woman between 45 and 65 years old who had recovered from COVID-19. The CDR3 runs from the conserved cysteine through the conserved F or W. A D gene is named only where the DNA matches it firmly. Only some rows state a clone size, as once, few, many or a class for expanded clones.

J: TRBJ2-1; size: .; V: TRBV5-6; D: TRBD2; CDR3: CASSLPTGLAGTSYNEQFF; DNA: TGTGCCAGCAGCTTGCCAACGGGACTAGCGGGGACTTCCTACAATGAGCAGTTCTTC
J: TRBJ1-5; size: .; V: TRBV19; D: .; CDR3: CASSIRQGNQPQHF; DNA: TGTGCCAGTAGTATAAGACAGGGCAATCAGCCCCAGCATTTT
J: TRBJ1-1; size: .; V: TRBV29-1; D: TRBD1; CDR3: CSVEMGQASAGEAFF; DNA: TGCAGCGTTGAAATGGGACAGGCATCAGCGGGTGAAGCTTTCTTT
J: TRBJ1-1; size: .; V: TRBV4-3; D: .; CDR3: CASSQDGLTNTEAFF; DNA: TGCGCCAGCAGCCAAGATGGACTCACGAACACTGAAGCTTTCTTT
J: TRBJ2-7; size: .; V: TRBV7-2; D: TRBD2; CDR3: CASSLYALAGTYEQYF; DNA: TGTGCCAGCAGCTTATACGCCCTAGCGGGGACCTACGAGCAGTACTTC
J: TRBJ1-4; size: .; V: TRBV20-1; D: .; CDR3: CSASSGRGEKLFF; DNA: TGCAGTGCTAGTTCGGGAAGAGGGGAAAAACTGTTTTTT
J: TRBJ2-5; size: .; V: TRBV2; D: .; CDR3: CASTSQGKETQYF; DNA: TGTGCCAGCACCTCCCAGGGGAAAGAGACCCAGTACTTC
J: TRBJ1-2; size: once; V: TRBV6-5; D: TRBD1; CDR3: CASTTDRGAYGYTF; DNA: TGTGCCAGCACAACAGACAGGGGCGCCTATGGCTACACCTTC
J: TRBJ1-1; size: .; V: TRBV7-9; D: .; CDR3: CASRIGGERAEAFF; DNA: TGTGCCAGCAGGATCGGAGGGGAGAGGGCTGAAGCTTTCTTT
J: TRBJ1-4; size: .; V: TRBV27; D: .; CDR3: CASSFGGATNEKLFF; DNA: TGTGCCAGCAGTTTTGGGGGGGCAACTAATGAAAAACTGTTTTTT
J: TRBJ1-1; size: .; V: TRBV19; D: .; CDR3: CASRRAGAGVTEAFF; DNA: TGTGCCAGTCGCCGGGCGGGGGCTGGGGTCACTGAAGCTTTCTTT
J: TRBJ1-5; size: .; V: TRBV5-5; D: .; CDR3: CASSLGTTAAQPQHF; DNA: TGTGCCAGCAGCTTGGGCACCACGGCGGCTCAGCCCCAGCATTTT
J: TRBJ1-3; size: .; V: TRBV13; D: TRBD1; CDR3: CASSPRDRGGNTIYF; DNA: TGTGCCAGCAGCCCCCGGGACAGGGGTGGAAACACCATATATTTT
J: TRBJ2-1; size: .; V: TRBV6-2/TRBV6-3; D: TRBD2; CDR3: CASSFAGSGAYNEQFF; DNA: TGTGCCAGCAGTTTCGCCGGTAGCGGGGCTTACAATGAGCAGTTCTTC
J: TRBJ1-2; size: few; V: TRBV29-1; D: TRBD1; CDR3: CSATGRDGYTF; DNA: TGCAGCGCGACAGGGCGGGATGGCTACACCTTC
J: TRBJ2-5; size: .; V: TRBV7-9; D: TRBD2; CDR3: CASSPNGLAQETQYF; DNA: TGTGCCAGCAGCCCCAACGGACTAGCGCAAGAGACCCAGTACTTC
J: TRBJ1-1; size: .; V: TRBV6-2/TRBV6-3; D: .; CDR3: CASSPPGRATEAFF; DNA: TGTGCCAGCAGTCCCCCTGGGCGGGCCACTGAAGCTTTCTTT
J: TRBJ2-7; size: .; V: TRBV5-3; D: .; CDR3: CARRSDRLEQYF; DNA: TGTGCCAGAAGATCCGACAGGCTCGAGCAGTACTTC
J: TRBJ2-3; size: .; V: TRBV30; D: TRBD2; CDR3: CAWEALAARTDTQYF; DNA: TGTGCCTGGGAGGCACTAGCGGCCCGCACAGATACGCAGTATTTT
J: TRBJ1-5; size: .; V: TRBV19; D: .; CDR3: CATQTGGQPQHF; DNA: TGTGCCACACAGACAGGTGGACAGCCCCAGCATTTT
J: TRBJ2-1; size: .; V: TRBV7-9; D: TRBD2; CDR3: CASSPRASGGGYNEQFF; DNA: TGTGCCAGCAGCCCCCGGGCAAGCGGGGGTGGCTACAATGAGCAGTTCTTC
J: TRBJ2-2; size: .; V: TRBV7-8; D: .; CDR3: CASSQMGGSTGELFF; DNA: TGTGCCAGCAGCCAAATGGGGGGTTCAACCGGGGAGCTGTTTTTT
J: TRBJ2-5; size: .; V: TRBV7-8; D: .; CDR3: CASSLAEGSWETQYF; DNA: TGTGCCAGCAGCTTAGCAGAGGGTAGCTGGGAGACCCAGTACTTC
J: TRBJ1-1; size: .; V: TRBV14; D: .; CDR3: CASSPSGNTEAFF; DNA: TGTGCCAGCAGCCCCTCGGGGAACACTGAAGCTTTCTTT
J: TRBJ2-2; size: .; V: TRBV27; D: TRBD2; CDR3: CASSGLAGANTGELFF; DNA: TGTGCCAGCAGCGGACTAGCGGGGGCGAACACCGGGGAGCTGTTTTTT
J: TRBJ1-6; size: .; V: TRBV11-1; D: TRBD1; CDR3: CASSLSRDSSPLHF; DNA: TGTGCCAGCAGCCTTAGCCGGGACAGCTCACCCCTCCACTTT
J: TRBJ1-2; size: .; V: TRBV9; D: .; CDR3: CASSDWSSGYGYTF; DNA: TGTGCCAGCAGCGACTGGAGTTCTGGGTATGGCTACACCTTC
J: TRBJ1-5; size: .; V: TRBV19; D: .; CDR3: CASSGTGNNQPQHF; DNA: TGTGCCAGTAGTGGTACAGGGAACAATCAGCCCCAGCATTTT
J: TRBJ1-2; size: .; V: TRBV7-9; D: TRBD1; CDR3: CASSPPGGPIYGYTF; DNA: TGTGCCAGCAGCCCCCCAGGGGGCCCCATCTATGGCTACACCTTC
J: TRBJ1-1; size: once; V: TRBV5-1; D: .; CDR3: CASSLGNGGHTEAFF; DNA: TGCGCCAGCAGCCTAGGAAATGGAGGCCACACTGAAGCTTTCTTT
J: TRBJ2-7; size: .; V: TRBV11-3; D: .; CDR3: CASSPGVGASYEQYF; DNA: TGTGCCAGCAGCCCCGGGGTTGGAGCCTCCTACGAGCAGTACTTC
J: TRBJ1-6; size: .; V: TRBV11-2; D: TRBD1; CDR3: CASSTGQGGSYNSPLHF; DNA: TGTGCCAGCAGCACGGGACAGGGAGGTTCCTATAATTCACCCCTCCACTTT
J: TRBJ2-7; size: .; V: TRBV19; D: TRBD1; CDR3: CASSIDRLGQVNEQYF; DNA: TGTGCCAGTAGTATCGACCGGCTGGGACAGGTTAACGAGCAGTACTTC
J: TRBJ1-2; size: once; V: TRBV12-2; D: .; CDR3: CASRFGGPWTGESGYTF; DNA: TGTGCAAGTCGCTTTGGGGGCCCCTGGACAGGGGAGTCGGGCTACACCTTC
J: TRBJ1-2; size: .; V: TRBV27; D: .; CDR3: CASSPDRNYGYTF; DNA: TGTGCCAGCAGCCCCGACAGGAACTATGGCTACACCTTC
J: TRBJ2-1; size: .; V: TRBV19; D: TRBD2; CDR3: CASKTLAGYNEQFF; DNA: TGTGCCAGTAAGACCCTAGCGGGGTACAATGAGCAGTTCTTC
J: TRBJ1-2; size: few; V: TRBV29-1; D: TRBD1; CDR3: CSVESGQGEDGYTF; DNA: TGCAGCGTTGAAAGCGGACAGGGCGAGGATGGCTACACCTTC
J: TRBJ2-1; size: .; V: TRBV10-3; D: TRBD2; CDR3: CAISPTSGGPRGEQFF; DNA: TGTGCCATCAGCCCTACTAGCGGGGGGCCTCGCGGTGAGCAGTTCTTC
J: TRBJ1-1; size: .; V: TRBV6-2/TRBV6-3; D: .; CDR3: CASSLLSGGRAAFF; DNA: TGTGCCAGCAGCTTACTGTCGGGGGGCCGAGCGGCTTTCTTT
J: TRBJ2-1; size: .; V: TRBV4-1; D: TRBD1; CDR3: CASSQEVQGPNNEQFF; DNA: TGCGCCAGCAGCCAAGAAGTACAGGGGCCCAACAATGAGCAGTTCTTC
J: TRBJ1-2; size: .; V: TRBV15; D: .; CDR3: CATSTPRDYGYTF; DNA: TGTGCCACCAGCACTCCCCGGGACTATGGCTACACCTTC
J: TRBJ1-1; size: .; V: TRBV28; D: .; CDR3: CASSLYRGSTEAFF; DNA: TGTGCCAGCAGTTTATACCGGGGTTCCACTGAAGCTTTCTTT
J: TRBJ2-2; size: .; V: TRBV12-3/TRBV12-4; D: .; CDR3: CASSLDGPGELFF; DNA: TGTGCCAGCAGTTTAGATGGCCCCGGGGAGCTGTTTTTT
J: TRBJ1-2; size: .; V: TRBV5-6; D: TRBD1; CDR3: CASSFGTANGYTF; DNA: TGTGCCAGCAGCTTCGGGACAGCTAATGGCTACACCTTC
J: TRBJ1-1; size: .; V: TRBV7-2; D: TRBD1; CDR3: CASSWRQGVTEAFF; DNA: TGTGCCAGCAGCTGGAGACAGGGTGTGACTGAAGCTTTCTTT
J: TRBJ1-2; size: .; V: TRBV4-1; D: TRBD1; CDR3: CASSRGQGSYGYTF; DNA: TGCGCCAGCAGCCGAGGACAGGGAAGCTATGGCTACACCTTC
J: TRBJ1-5; size: .; V: TRBV24-1; D: .; CDR3: CATRVGGAGNQPQHF; DNA: TGTGCCACCAGGGTGGGAGGGGCTGGCAATCAGCCCCAGCATTTT
J: TRBJ2-2; size: .; V: TRBV27; D: TRBD1; CDR3: CASSTQGQGRPGELFF; DNA: TGTGCCAGCAGTACCCAGGGACAGGGGAGACCCGGGGAGCTGTTTTTT
J: TRBJ2-4; size: .; V: TRBV3-1/TRBV3-2; D: TRBD2; CDR3: CASSLGTSGVGAKNIQYF; DNA: TGTGCCAGCAGCCTGGGGACTAGCGGGGTCGGGGCCAAAAACATTCAGTACTTC
J: TRBJ1-1; size: .; V: TRBV18; D: TRBD1; CDR3: CASSLGQGRGNTEAFF; DNA: TGTGCCAGCTCACTCGGACAGGGGAGGGGGAACACTGAAGCTTTCTTT
J: TRBJ1-1; size: .; V: TRBV28; D: .; CDR3: CASSRPGQLYEAFF; DNA: TGTGCCAGCAGTCGGCCCGGACAGTTGTATGAAGCTTTCTTT
J: TRBJ2-7; size: .; V: TRBV30; D: .; CDR3: CAWSVRVGDPSSYEQYF; DNA: TGTGCCTGGAGTGTACGGGTAGGGGATCCAAGCTCCTACGAGCAGTACTTC
J: TRBJ1-2; size: .; V: TRBV3-1/TRBV3-2; D: TRBD1; CDR3: CASSQAAGDRFYYGYTF; DNA: TGTGCCAGCAGCCAAGCAGCAGGGGACAGGTTTTACTATGGCTACACCTTC
J: TRBJ2-1; size: .; V: TRBV19; D: TRBD1; CDR3: CACGTGYNEQFF; DNA: TGTGCCTGCGGGACAGGGTACAATGAGCAGTTCTTC
J: TRBJ2-3; size: once; V: TRBV28; D: .; CDR3: CASSLWQTNVNTQYF; DNA: TGTGCCAGCAGTTTATGGCAGACAAATGTAAATACGCAGTATTTT